The next 17 T cell receptor beta chains were all read from a single sample in a study of shared clonotypes between healthy human individuals. Method: immunoSEQ multiplex PCR; TCRdb's copy keeps in-frame clones and lacks some. The sample shows nearly 500,000 clones, over 60% of them seen only once. Sequencing used PBMCs. Receptors were obtained from a woman aged 40 to 50 in good health. Some clones in this sample may be carry-over from other donors' samples.

V usage is TRBV9 and J usage is TRBJ2-3; 7 nucleotides match TRBD2. Germline values: CDR1 SGDLS, CDR2 YYNGEE. This CDR3 contains 13 residues. J gave up 6 bases and V 0 bases, and 1 base lay outside the gene matches. CDR3 residues: CASSVGEGDTQYF. DNA of the CDR3: TGTGCCAGCAGCGTAGGGGAGGGGGATACGCAGTATTTT.

The CDR3 nucleotides are TGTGCCAGCAGGATAGGGACTAAAGTCGAGCAGTACTTC. Protein sequence: CASRIGTKVEQYF. This sequence joins TRBV5-4 and TRBJ2-7; 7 bases agree with TRBD2. Per germline, CDR1 SGHNT and CDR2 YYREEE (reference sequence). V trimming: 5 bases; J trimming: 6 bases; junction bases outside the gene matches: 8. The CDR3 is 13 amino acids.

V is TRBV11-2 and J is TRBJ2-5; 7 nucleotides align to TRBD1. The junction had 2 bases not matched to a gene; V was cut back by 5 bases and J by 2 bases. The CDR3 contains 13 residues. The germline V gene encodes CDR1 SGHAT and CDR2 FQNNGV. Here the CDR3 DNA reads TGTGCCAGCAGCCCGGGACAGCAAGAGACCCAGTACTTC. Translating gives CASSPGQQETQYF.

This clone was seen a handful of times. J is TRBJ2-1 and V is TRBV6-4; 8 bases fit TRBD1. Losses at the gene ends were 0 bases for V and 7 bases for J; bases not matched to a gene: 5. This CDR3 has 15 amino acids. Germline CDR1 MRHNA, CDR2 SNTAGT. The CDR3 DNA reads as TGTGCCAGCAGTGACTCGATACAGGGGGGAAATGAGCAGTTCTTC. Amino acids: CASSDSIQGGNEQFF.

This rearrangement joins TRBV20-1 to TRBJ2-5, with D perhaps matching TRBD1 (5 bases). CDR3 size: 8 residues. CDR1 is DFQATT, CDR2 SNEGSKA, per germline (reference sequence). Trimming took 5 bases from V and 12 from J, leaving 7 bases between them. CDR3 region: CSAPREYF. In DNA, the CDR3 is TGCAGTGCTCCCAGGGAGTACTTC.

Note on this clone: A far larger clone is a single base away, which makes a read error likely. This sequence joins TRBV4-3 and TRBJ1-4, with 7 bases aligning to TRBD1. The CDR3 sequence is 15 residues long. Germline V gene lookup returns CDR1 LGHNA and CDR2 YSLEER. The CDR3 region is CASSRETGKEEKLSF. CDR3 sequence (DNA): TGCGCCAGCAGCCGAGAGACAGGGAAGGAAGAAAAACTGTCTTTT.

This chain uses TRBV5-1 with TRBJ2-2; maybe TRBD2 (6 bases). Germline V CDR1 and CDR2: SGHRS, YFSETQ. Trimming removed 0 bases from V and 8 bases from J, with 8 bases in between. The CDR3 is 13 residues long. Here the CDR3 DNA reads TGCGCCAGCAGCTTGGGGCTAGCGGGGGAGCTGTTTTTT. Translating gives CASSLGLAGELFF.

The J gene is TRBJ2-3, the V gene TRBV14; D remains ambiguous. CDR1 is SGHDN, CDR2 FVKESK, per germline. Trimming took 2 bases from V and 15 from J, leaving 18 bases between them. The CDR3 is 13 residues long. CDR3 loop: CASSQRISSEAYF. CDR3 DNA: TGTGCCAGCAGCCAAAGAATATCTTCGGAAGCCTATTTT.

The chain has TRBV11-2 and TRBJ1-5; unclear D gene. The CDR3 sequence is 13 residues long. The germline gives CDR1 SGHAT, CDR2 FQNNGV. The V end was cut by 0 bases, the J end by 6 bases, with 6 bases between. The CDR3 loop is CASSLELGQPQHF. The CDR3 nucleotides are TGTGCCAGCAGCTTAGAGTTGGGTCAGCCCCAGCATTTT.

J is TRBJ2-1 and V is TRBV19; perhaps TRBD2 as D (5 bases). V lost 10 bases to trimming and J lost 2 bases, with 9 bases between them. CDR1 is LNHDA and CDR2 is SQIVND in the germline V gene (reference sequence). CDR3 length: 12 residues. CDR3 sequence (DNA): TGTGCCACAAATAGCGCCTACAATGAGCAGTTCTTC. Encoded protein: CATNSAYNEQFF.

In DNA, the CDR3 is TGTGCCAGCAGCTTGGGGTCCGGGAGGGCCGATAATGAGCAGTTCTTC. Its translation: CASSLGSGRADNEQFF. This rearrangement joins TRBV5-4 to TRBJ2-1; the match to TRBD2 covers 8 bases. Germline V gene sequence: CDR1 SGHNT, CDR2 YYREEE (reference sequence). The CDR3 has 16 residues. Trimming cost V 0 bases and J 7 bases; bases outside gene matches: 9.

The J gene is TRBJ1-5, the V gene TRBV19; D is possibly TRBD1 (5 bases). Germline assignment: CDR1 LNHDA and CDR2 SQIVND (reference sequence). The CDR3 spans 16 residues. V was trimmed by 3 bases and J by 2 bases, leaving 14 bases between them. Here the CDR3 DNA reads TGTGCCAGTAGTATCGGGGGTTCCGTACGCAATCAGCCCCAGCATTTT. It encodes CASSIGGSVRNQPQHF.

The chain has TRBV7-8 and TRBJ2-1; 10 bases agree with TRBD2. The CDR3 has 16 amino acids. J was trimmed by 3 bases and V by 5 bases; bases with no gene match: 7. From germline, CDR1 is SGHVS and CDR2 FQNEAQ. As DNA, the CDR3 is TGTGCCAGCAGCACTACTAGCGGGACCATCTACAATGAGCAGTTCTTC. This codes for CASSTTSGTIYNEQFF.

Note on this clone: This likely traces to a read error, being one base from a far larger clone. The same CDR3 can be traced to other DNA sequences in this sample. This chain links TRBV30 with TRBJ2-7; D gene uncertain. Trimming took off 0 bases at V and 1 base at J, with 13 bases between the two ends. CDR3 length equals 15 residues. Germline assignment: CDR1 GTSNPN and CDR2 SVGIG (reference sequence). The CDR3 loop is CAWSVQGLESYEQYF. In DNA, the CDR3 is TGTGCCTGGAGTGTACAAGGGCTAGAATCCTACGAGCAGTACTTC.

The V and J genes are TRBV10-1 and TRBJ1-2; D uncertain. The germline gives CDR1 WNHNN, CDR2 SYGVQD (reference sequence). The CDR3 runs to 15 residues. V was shortened by 6 bases and J by 4 bases, with 18 bases between the two germline ends. This CDR3 is CASSPGPATRYGYTF. For the CDR3, the DNA is TGCGCCAGCAGCCCCGGGCCAGCAACCCGCTATGGCTACACCTTC.

For this clone: With a much larger clone just one base away, this may be a read error. This chain links TRBV2 with TRBJ2-5, with D hard to call. V was cut by 7 bases and J by 4 bases, with 7 bases left in between. From germline, CDR1 is SNHLY and CDR2 FYNNEI. The CDR3 totals 11 residues. The CDR3 bases are TGTGCCAGCAACTTGGGAGAGACCCAGTACTTC. Translated, it gives CASNLGETQYF.

This sequence joins TRBV7-8 and TRBJ1-1; TRBD1 aligns across 7 bases. CDR1 SGHVS and CDR2 FQNEAQ come from the germline V gene. The J segment lost 1 base and the V segment lost 8 bases, leaving 4 bases of the junction unmatched. The CDR3 has 13 residues. The CDR3, as DNA: TGTGCCAGCTCTGGGACAGCGAACACTGAAGCTTTCTTT. This translates into CASSGTANTEAFF.